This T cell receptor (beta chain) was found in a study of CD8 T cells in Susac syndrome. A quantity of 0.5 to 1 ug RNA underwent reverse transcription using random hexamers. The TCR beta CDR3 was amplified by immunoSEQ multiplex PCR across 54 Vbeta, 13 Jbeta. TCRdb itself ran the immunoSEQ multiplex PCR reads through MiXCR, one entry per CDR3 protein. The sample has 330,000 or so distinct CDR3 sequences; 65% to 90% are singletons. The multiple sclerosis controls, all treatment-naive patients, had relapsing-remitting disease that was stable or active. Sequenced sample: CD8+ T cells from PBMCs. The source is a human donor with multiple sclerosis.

CDR3 residues: CASSPQGRMNTEAFF. The CDR3 DNA is TGCGCCAGCAGCCCTCAGGGACGGATGAACACTGAAGCTTTCTTT. The chain employs TRBV4-3 and TRBJ1-1; possible D gene TRBD1, 5 bases. The CDR3 has 15 amino acids. The germline gives CDR1 LGHNA, CDR2 YSLEER. Trimming removed 4 bases at V and 0 bases at J, with 12 bases between.